Below, 14 T cell receptor beta chains from the same sample are listed, as sequenced in a study of post-analysis software for immune sequencing data. TCR beta cDNA libraries had unique molecular identifiers. TCRdb fed the PCR reads into MiXCR, producing one record per CDR3 protein. The repertoire holds 450,000 to 700,000 distinct CDR3 sequences, with roughly 46% as singletons. The antigens of these receptors remain unknown. Study-level points and caveats: Comparison of patients with controls showed 5 or 6 TRBV segments more frequent in patients, TRBV5-6, TRBV5-1 and TRBV20-1 among them.

Specimen: blood. All receptors derive from a girl aged 10 to 17 with multiple sclerosis.

This rearrangement joins TRBV5-1 to TRBJ2-6, with D hard to call. Trimming stripped 2 bases from V and 4 bases from J, with 10 bases between. The CDR3 is 15 residues long. Germline CDR1 reads SGHRS; CDR2 reads YFSETQ. The CDR3: CASSLPSSGANVLTF. The CDR3 DNA follows: TGCGCCAGCAGCTTACCGTCTTCCGGGGCCAACGTCCTGACTTTC.

The chain joins TRBV7-6 to TRBJ2-5, with 8 bases matching TRBD2. There are 15 residues in the CDR3. J was trimmed by 4 bases and V by 0 bases; bases with no gene match: 4. The germline V gene encodes CDR1 SGHVS and CDR2 FNYEAQ. CDR3 amino acids: CASSLAPREGETQYF. CDR3 coding DNA: TGTGCCAGCAGCTTAGCCCCACGGGAGGGAGAGACCCAGTACTTC.

This clonotype was counted between two and nine times. The chain has TRBV12-3 or TRBV12-4 and TRBJ2-1; TRBD2 might be the D (6 bases). The V and J ends lost 3 bases and 0 bases respectively, with 6 bases between them. The CDR3 sequence is 14 residues long. The CDR3 here is CASSLGLSYNEQFF. As DNA, the CDR3 is TGTGCCAGCAGTTTGGGACTCTCCTACAATGAGCAGTTCTTC.

This clonotype has a single count. The V gene is TRBV7-2, the J gene TRBJ1-1; a possible D gene is TRBD1 (5 bases). The CDR3 spans 16 residues. Looked up from germline, CDR1 is SGHTA and CDR2 is FQGNSA. V lost 3 bases and J 0 bases, leaving 14 bases between the germline ends. CDR3 residues: CASSLWGADMNTEAFF. CDR3 nucleotide sequence: TGTGCCAGCAGCTTGTGGGGAGCGGACATGAACACTGAAGCTTTCTTT. The variable domain in full, with the rest retrieved from reference TRBV7-2 and TRBJ1-1, is GAGVSQSPSNKVTEKGKDVELRCDPISGHTALYWYRQSLGQGLEFLIYFQGNSAPDKSGLPSDRFSAERTGGSVSTLTIQRTQQEDSAVYLCASSLWGADMNTEAFFGQGTRLTVV.

In its sample, this clonotype was seen many times. This chain uses TRBV7-6 with TRBJ2-5; the D is unclear. The germline gives CDR1 SGHVS, CDR2 FNYEAQ. V lost 5 bases to trimming and J lost 2 bases, with 9 bases between them. The CDR3 consists of 13 residues. Written as DNA, the CDR3 is TGTGCCAGCAGCCAAGTTCCTCAAGAGACCCAGTACTTC. This gives the protein CASSQVPQETQYF.

In its sample, this clonotype was seen a few times. V and J are TRBV2 and TRBJ2-6; 9 nucleotides match TRBD1. V was pared by 4 bases and J by 2 bases, with 6 bases of the junction left unmatched. CDR1 and CDR2 from the germline V gene are SNHLY and FYNNEI. The CDR3 runs to 17 residues. CDR3 bases: TGTGCCAGCAGTGGGGGGACAGGGATCCCTGGGGCCAACGTCCTGACTTTC. It codes for CASSGGTGIPGANVLTF.

The rearrangement uses TRBV5-6 and TRBJ2-7, with 10 nucleotides matching TRBD1. The CDR3 runs to 16 residues. Germline CDR1 is SGHDT and CDR2 is YYEEEE. J gave up 2 bases and V 1 base, and 6 bases lay outside the gene matches. CDR3 sequence reads: CASSLRGTGETYEQYF. CDR3 DNA sequence: TGTGCCAGCAGCTTGAGGGGGACAGGGGAGACCTACGAGCAGTACTTC.

V is TRBV2 and J is TRBJ2-3; D might be TRBD2 (6 bases). Trimming removed 7 bases from V and 1 base from J, with 15 bases in between. Per germline, CDR1 SNHLY and CDR2 FYNNEI. CDR3 length: 15 residues. The CDR3 reads CASTLEGLRTDTQYF. CDR3 nucleotides: TGTGCCAGCACCCTGGAAGGACTACGCACAGATACGCAGTATTTT.

This clonotype was seen ten or more times. The chain's CDR3 is CASSPSGGVTYEQYF. CDR3 coding DNA: TGTGCCAGCAGCCCTAGCGGGGGGGTTACCTACGAGCAGTACTTC. J is TRBJ2-7 and V is TRBV7-2; 12 nucleotides line up with TRBD2. Germline CDR1 and CDR2: SGHTA and FQGNSA. The junction had 4 bases not matched to a gene; V was cut back by 5 bases and J by 2 bases. This CDR3 is built from 15 residues.

The chain joins TRBV12-3 or TRBV12-4 to TRBJ2-4; D may correspond to TRBD1 or TRBD2 (5 bases each). V shed 3 bases and J shed 11 bases, with 11 bases lying between them. The CDR3 is 12 amino acids. The CDR3 spells CASSFGAEVQYF. Written as DNA, the CDR3 is TGTGCCAGCAGTTTTGGGGCGGAGGTTCAGTACTTC.

The J gene is TRBJ2-5, the V gene TRBV4-2; D possibly corresponds to TRBD2 (6 bases). The CDR3 totals 17 residues. V was clipped by 0 bases and J by 5 bases, with 19 bases between them. Germline V gene lookup returns CDR1 LGHNA and CDR2 YNFKEQ. CDR3 residues: CASSQESLVGGGETQYF. The CDR3 region has the DNA TGTGCCAGCAGCCAAGAGTCACTAGTGGGAGGCGGGGAGACCCAGTACTTC.

The table lists this clonotype with a few counts. This chain links TRBV4-1 with TRBJ2-3, with D tentatively TRBD2 (7 bases). Germline V CDR1 and CDR2: MGHRA, YSYEKL. This CDR3 comprises 16 residues. Trimming took 0 bases from V and 5 from J, leaving 15 bases between them. The CDR3 loop is CASSQDEGGSIDTQYF. Written as DNA, the CDR3 is TGCGCCAGCAGCCAAGACGAGGGGGGGAGTATAGATACGCAGTATTTT.

Worth noting for this clonotype: A junction end diverges from the germline sequence, so it may reflect a read error. The chain employs TRBV10-3 and TRBJ1-1; D remains ambiguous. Germline values: CDR1 ENHRY, CDR2 SYGVKD. The CDR3 totals 13 residues. The CDR3, as DNA: TGTGCCACGGCAATTCCGGGGAACGCTGAAGCTTTCTTT. Protein: CATAIPGNAEAFF.

This clonotype was recorded once. The CDR3 here is CASSLKGTGVLADTQYF. The CDR3 nucleotides read TGTGCCAGCAGTTTAAAGGGGACAGGGGTGTTGGCAGATACGCAGTATTTT. The rearrangement joins TRBV12-3 or TRBV12-4 to TRBJ2-3; TRBD1 matches at 10 bases. After removal of 2 bases from V and 4 bases from J, the junction contained 9 bases not matched to a gene. This CDR3 is built from 17 residues.